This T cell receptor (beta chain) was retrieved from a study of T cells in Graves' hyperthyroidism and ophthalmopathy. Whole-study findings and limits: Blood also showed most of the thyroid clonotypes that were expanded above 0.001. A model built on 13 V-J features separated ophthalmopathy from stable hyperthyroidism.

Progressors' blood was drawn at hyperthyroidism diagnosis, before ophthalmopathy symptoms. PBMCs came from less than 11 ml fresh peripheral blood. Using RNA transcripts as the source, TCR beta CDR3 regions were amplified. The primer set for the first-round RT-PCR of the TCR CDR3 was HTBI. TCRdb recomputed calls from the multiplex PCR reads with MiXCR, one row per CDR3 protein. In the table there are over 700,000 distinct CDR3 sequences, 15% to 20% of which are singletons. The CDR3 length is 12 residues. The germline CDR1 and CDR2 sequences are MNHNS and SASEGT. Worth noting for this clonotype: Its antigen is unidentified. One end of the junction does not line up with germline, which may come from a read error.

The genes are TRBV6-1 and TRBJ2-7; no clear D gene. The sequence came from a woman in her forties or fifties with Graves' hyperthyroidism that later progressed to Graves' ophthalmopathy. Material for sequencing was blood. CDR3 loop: CANSEFEYEQYF. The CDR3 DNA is TGTGCCAACAGTGAATTTGAATACGAGCAGTACTTC.